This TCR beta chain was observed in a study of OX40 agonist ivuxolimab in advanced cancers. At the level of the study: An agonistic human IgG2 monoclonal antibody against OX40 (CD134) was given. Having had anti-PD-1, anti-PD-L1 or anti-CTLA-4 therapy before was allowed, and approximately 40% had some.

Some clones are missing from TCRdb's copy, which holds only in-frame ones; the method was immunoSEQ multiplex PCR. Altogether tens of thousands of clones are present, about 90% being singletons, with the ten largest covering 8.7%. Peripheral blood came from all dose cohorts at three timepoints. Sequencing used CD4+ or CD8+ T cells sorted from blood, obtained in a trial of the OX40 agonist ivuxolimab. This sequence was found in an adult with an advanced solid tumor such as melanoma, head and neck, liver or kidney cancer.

As DNA, the CDR3 is TGTGCCAGCAGTGTTGGCCAGACCACCGGGGAGCTGTTTTTT. Its translation is CASSVGQTTGELFF. This chain connects TRBV6-1 to TRBJ2-2; D is unclear. CDR3 size: 14 residues. From germline, CDR1 is MNHNS and CDR2 SASEGT. V lost 4 bases and J 4 bases, leaving 10 bases between the germline ends.